This is a list of T cell receptor beta chains from one sample in a study of blood T cell repertoires in COVID-19. The protocol was immunoSEQ multiplex PCR, while the TCRdb copy is restricted to in-frame clones and leaves out a portion. The table shows roughly 250,000 clones, with approximately 90% occurring only once. The sample comprised peripheral blood. All receptors derive from a woman aged 35 to 49 who had recovered from COVID-19. Both conserved end residues are part of each CDR3. Each record gives: J gene, clone size, V gene, D gene, CDR3 protein, CDR3 DNA. A D gene is named only where the DNA matches it firmly. Only part of the rows carry a size: once, few, many, or a class if the clone is expanded.

TRBJ2-5 | . | TRBV5-1 | TRBD1 | CASRTGGEETQYF | TGCGCCAGCAGGACAGGGGGTGAGGAGACCCAGTACTTC
TRBJ1-4 | . | TRBV10-3 | . | CAISEKSASGIEKLFF | TGTGCCATCAGTGAAAAATCCGCGTCCGGGATCGAAAAACTGTTTTTT
TRBJ2-7 | . | TRBV3-1/TRBV3-2 | TRBD1 | CASSQDRGREQYF | TGTGCCAGCAGCCAAGATAGGGGGCGGGAGCAGTACTTC
TRBJ2-2 | . | TRBV18 | TRBD1 | CASSPLAPGQGSTGELFF | TGTGCCAGCTCACCCCTGGCCCCGGGACAGGGGAGCACCGGGGAGCTGTTTTTT
TRBJ2-3 | . | TRBV11-2 | TRBD2 | CASSSWIRGGADTQYF | TGTGCCAGCAGCTCCTGGATTCGGGGGGGTGCAGATACGCAGTATTTT
TRBJ2-3 | few | TRBV19 | . | CASSKGAGGYTDTQYF | TGTGCCAGTAGTAAGGGGGCGGGGGGCTACACAGATACGCAGTATTTT
TRBJ1-3 | few | TRBV5-6 | TRBD1 | CASSYDGTGVGNTIYF | TGTGCCAGCAGCTACGACGGGACAGGGGTAGGAAACACCATATATTTT
TRBJ1-6 | . | TRBV10-3 | . | CAISEKQGWGSPLHF | TGTGCCATCAGTGAGAAACAGGGTTGGGGTTCACCCCTCCACTTT
TRBJ2-7 | . | TRBV7-2 | TRBD2 | CASSLQGTGGPVKQYF | TGTGCCAGCAGCCTGCAGGGTACGGGAGGGCCGGTAAAGCAGTACTTC
TRBJ2-7 | . | TRBV2 | . | CASSRVLLYEQYF | TGTGCCAGCAGTCGGGTGCTCCTCTACGAGCAGTACTTC
TRBJ2-1 | . | TRBV25-1 | . | CASSPGVYNEQFF | TGTGCCAGCAGTCCCGGGGTTTACAATGAGCAGTTCTTC
TRBJ2-7 | . | TRBV28 | TRBD1 | CAGRTGGSYEQYF | TGTGCCGGCCGGACAGGGGGCTCCTACGAGCAGTACTTC
TRBJ2-1 | . | TRBV6-6 | TRBD1 | CASALTQGANNEQFF | TGTGCCAGCGCCTTAACTCAGGGGGCTAACAATGAGCAGTTCTTC
TRBJ1-2 | . | TRBV7-2 | TRBD1 | CASSLQGLGYTF | TGTGCCAGCAGCCTACAGGGGCTTGGCTACACCTTC
TRBJ1-2 | . | TRBV29-1 | . | CSVERGLGYTF | TGCAGCGTTGAGCGGGGGTTAGGCTACACCTTC
TRBJ2-5 | . | TRBV18 | TRBD1 | CASSRGQGETQYF | TGTGCCAGCTCACGGGGACAGGGCGAGACCCAGTACTTC
TRBJ2-7 | . | TRBV11-2 | TRBD1 | CASSLDLVGQGAYEQYF | TGTGCCAGCAGCTTAGATCTTGTGGGACAGGGTGCCTACGAGCAGTACTTC